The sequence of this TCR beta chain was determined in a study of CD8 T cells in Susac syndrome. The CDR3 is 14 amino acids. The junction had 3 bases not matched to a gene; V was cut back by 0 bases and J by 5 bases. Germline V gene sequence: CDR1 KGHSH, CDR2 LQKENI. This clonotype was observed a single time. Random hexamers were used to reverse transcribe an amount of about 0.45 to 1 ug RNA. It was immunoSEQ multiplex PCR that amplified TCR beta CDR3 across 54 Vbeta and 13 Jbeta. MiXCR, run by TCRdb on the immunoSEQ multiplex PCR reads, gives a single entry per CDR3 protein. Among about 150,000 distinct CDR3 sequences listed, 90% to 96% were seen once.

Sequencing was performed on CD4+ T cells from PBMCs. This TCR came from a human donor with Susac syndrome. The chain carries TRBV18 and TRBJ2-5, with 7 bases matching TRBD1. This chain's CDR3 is CASSPPTGEETQYF. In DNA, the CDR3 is TGTGCCAGCTCACCACCAACAGGGGAGGAGACCCAGTACTTC. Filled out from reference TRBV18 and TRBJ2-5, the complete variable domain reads NAGVMQNPRHLVRRRGQEARLRCSPMKGHSHVYWYRQLPEEGLKFMVYLQKENIIDESGMPKERFSAEFPKEGPSILRIQQVVRGDSAAYFCASSPPTGEETQYFGPGTRLLVL.